The 5 T cell receptor beta chains in this list originate from one sample, sequenced in a study of OX40 agonist ivuxolimab in advanced cancers. Receptor libraries were prepared by the immunoSEQ multiplex PCR assay. In its TCRdb copy, this immuneACCESS table keeps in-frame sequences only and misses some clones. Where compared with another copy, unresolved V genes explain less than half of these, and the others have no known cause. The sample has around 72,000 clones on record, roughly 90% of them singletons. Around 2.2% of the sample comes from the top ten. The sample was CD4+ or CD8+ T cells sorted from blood, taken in a trial of the OX40 agonist ivuxolimab. These receptors all stem from an adult with an advanced solid tumor such as melanoma, head and neck, liver or kidney cancer.

This clone showed up just once. The chain is built from TRBV18 and TRBJ2-1, with D unresolved. CDR1 KGHSH and CDR2 LQKENI come from the germline V gene. The CDR3 contains 14 residues. The germline V and J ends were trimmed by 0 bases and 6 bases, with 9 bases remaining between them. CDR3 region: CASSPPSSVNEQFF. CDR3 in DNA: TGTGCCAGCTCACCACCGTCGTCGGTCAATGAGCAGTTCTTC.

The chain links TRBV14 to TRBJ1-2; D is unclear. V dropped 6 bases and J dropped 4 bases, with 3 bases sitting between them. This CDR3 spans 10 amino acids. The V gene's germline CDR1 is SGHDN and CDR2 FVKESK. The CDR3 loop is CASRGYGYTF. CDR3 sequence (DNA): TGTGCCAGCAGGGGCTATGGCTACACCTTC.

This chain connects TRBV7-9 to TRBJ2-3; 8 positions match TRBD2. The V gene's germline CDR1 is SEHNR and CDR2 FQNEAQ (reference sequence). This CDR3 is built from 14 residues. The trim removed 0 bases at V and 8 bases at J, leaving 4 bases unmatched. CDR3 in amino acids: CASSLAASGGTQYF. CDR3 coding DNA: TGTGCCAGCAGCTTAGCGGCGAGCGGGGGTACGCAGTATTTT.

V usage is TRBV10-1 and J usage is TRBJ2-7; 8 bases match TRBD2. V was pared by 11 bases and J by 3 bases, with 9 bases of the junction left unmatched. Looked up from germline, CDR1 is WNHNN and CDR2 is SYGVQD (reference sequence). The CDR3 runs to 13 residues. CDR3: CAPEEREIYEQYF. CDR3 nucleotide sequence: TGCGCCCCAGAGGAGCGGGAGATCTACGAGCAGTACTTC.

V gene TRBV6-5 combines with J gene TRBJ1-2; tentatively, D is TRBD1 (6 bases). Trimming stripped 6 bases from V and 5 bases from J, with 13 bases between. CDR1 and CDR2 (germline): MNHEY, SVGAGI. This CDR3 is 13 amino acids long. The CDR3 region has the DNA TGTGCCAGCAGACCCGGACAGCAATATGGCTACACCTTC. Translated: CASRPGQQYGYTF.